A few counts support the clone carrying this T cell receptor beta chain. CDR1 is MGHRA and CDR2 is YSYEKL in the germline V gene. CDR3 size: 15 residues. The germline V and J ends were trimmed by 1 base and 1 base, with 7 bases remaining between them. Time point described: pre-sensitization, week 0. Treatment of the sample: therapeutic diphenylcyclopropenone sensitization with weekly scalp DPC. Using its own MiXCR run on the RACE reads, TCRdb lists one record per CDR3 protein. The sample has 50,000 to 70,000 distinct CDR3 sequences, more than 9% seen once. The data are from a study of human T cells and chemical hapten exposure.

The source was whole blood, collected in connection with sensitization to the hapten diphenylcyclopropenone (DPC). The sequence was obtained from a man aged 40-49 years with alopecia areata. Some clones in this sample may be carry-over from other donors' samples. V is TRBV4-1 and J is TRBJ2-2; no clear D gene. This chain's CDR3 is CASSQGLGNTGELFF. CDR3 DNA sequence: TGCGCCAGCAGCCAAGGGCTAGGGAACACCGGGGAGCTGTTTTTT.